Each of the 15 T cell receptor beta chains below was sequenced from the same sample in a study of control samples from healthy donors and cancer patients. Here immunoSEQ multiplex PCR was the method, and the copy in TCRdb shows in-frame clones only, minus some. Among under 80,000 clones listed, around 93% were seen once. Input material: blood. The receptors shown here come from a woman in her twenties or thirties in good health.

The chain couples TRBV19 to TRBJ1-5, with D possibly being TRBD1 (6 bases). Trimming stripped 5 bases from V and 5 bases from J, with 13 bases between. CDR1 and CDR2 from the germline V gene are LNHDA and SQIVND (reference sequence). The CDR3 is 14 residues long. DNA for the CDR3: TGTGCCAGTAGTGCCTGGACAGTCCATCAGCCCCAGCATTTT. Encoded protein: CASSAWTVHQPQHF. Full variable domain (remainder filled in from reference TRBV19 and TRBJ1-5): DGGITQSPKYLFRKEGQNVTLSCEQNLNHDAMYWYRQDPGQGLRLIYYSQIVNDFQKGDIAEGYSVSREKKESFPLTVTSAQKNPTAFYLCASSAWTVHQPQHFGDGTRLSIL.

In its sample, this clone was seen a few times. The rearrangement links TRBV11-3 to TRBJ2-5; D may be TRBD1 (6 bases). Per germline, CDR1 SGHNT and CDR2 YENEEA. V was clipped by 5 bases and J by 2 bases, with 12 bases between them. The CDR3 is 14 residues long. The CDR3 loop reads CASSETGWQETQYF. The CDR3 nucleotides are TGTGCCAGCAGCGAAACAGGGTGGCAAGAGACCCAGTACTTC. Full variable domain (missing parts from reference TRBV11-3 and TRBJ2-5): EAGVVQSPRYKIIEKKQPVAFWCNPISGHNTLYWYLQNLGQGPELLIRYENEEAVDDSQLPKDRFSAERLKGVDSTLKIQPAELGDSAVYLCASSETGWQETQYFGPGTRLLVL.

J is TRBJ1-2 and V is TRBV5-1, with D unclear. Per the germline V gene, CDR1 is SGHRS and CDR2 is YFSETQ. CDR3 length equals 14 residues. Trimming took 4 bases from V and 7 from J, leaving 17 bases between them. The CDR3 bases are TGCGCCAGCAGCATGGTTGTGGAGGGATCTGGCTACACCTTC. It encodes CASSMVVEGSGYTF. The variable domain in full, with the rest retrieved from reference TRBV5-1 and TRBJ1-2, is KAGVTQTPRYLIKTRGQQVTLSCSPISGHRSVSWYQQTPGQGLQFLFEYFSETQRNKGNFPGRFSGRQFSNSRSEMNVSTLELGDSALYLCASSMVVEGSGYTFGSGTRLTVV.

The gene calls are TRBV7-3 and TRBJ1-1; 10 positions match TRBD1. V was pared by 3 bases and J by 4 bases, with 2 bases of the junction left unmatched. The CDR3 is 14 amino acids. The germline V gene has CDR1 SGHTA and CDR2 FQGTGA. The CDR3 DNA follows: TGTGCCAGCAGCTTGACAGGGGGCGGCACTGAAGCTTTCTTT. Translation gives CASSLTGGGTEAFF.

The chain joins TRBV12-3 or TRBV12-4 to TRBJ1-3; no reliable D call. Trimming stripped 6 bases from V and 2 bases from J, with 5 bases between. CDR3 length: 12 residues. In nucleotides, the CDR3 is TGTGCCAGCAGGCAAGCTGGAAACACCATATATTTT. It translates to CASRQAGNTIYF.

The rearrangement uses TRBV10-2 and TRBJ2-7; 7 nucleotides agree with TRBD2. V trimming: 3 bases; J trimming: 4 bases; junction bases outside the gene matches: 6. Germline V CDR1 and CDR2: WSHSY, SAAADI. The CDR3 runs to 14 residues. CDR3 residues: CASSDLRGGYEQYF. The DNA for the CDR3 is TGCGCCAGCAGTGACCTCCGGGGAGGGTACGAGCAGTACTTC.

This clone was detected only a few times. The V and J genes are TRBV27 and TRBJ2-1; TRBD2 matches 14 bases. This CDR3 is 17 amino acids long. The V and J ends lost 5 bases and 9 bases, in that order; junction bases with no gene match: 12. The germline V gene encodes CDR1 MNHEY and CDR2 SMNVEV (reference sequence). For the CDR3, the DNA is TGTGCCAGCAGTCCCAGGACTAGCGGGGGGACCACGGGTGAGCAGTTCTTC. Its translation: CASSPRTSGGTTGEQFF.

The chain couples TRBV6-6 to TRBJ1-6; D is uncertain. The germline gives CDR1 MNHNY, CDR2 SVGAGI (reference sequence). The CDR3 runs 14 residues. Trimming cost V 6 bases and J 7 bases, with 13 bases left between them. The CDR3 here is CASSSLNGNSPLHF. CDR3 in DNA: TGTGCCAGCAGCTCACTAAACGGCAATTCACCCCTCCACTTT.

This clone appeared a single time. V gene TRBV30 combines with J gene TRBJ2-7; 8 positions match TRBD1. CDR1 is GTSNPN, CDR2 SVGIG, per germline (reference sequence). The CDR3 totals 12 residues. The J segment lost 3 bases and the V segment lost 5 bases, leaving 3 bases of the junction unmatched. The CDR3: CAWGGQGYEQYF. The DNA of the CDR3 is TGTGCCTGGGGTGGACAGGGCTACGAGCAGTACTTC.

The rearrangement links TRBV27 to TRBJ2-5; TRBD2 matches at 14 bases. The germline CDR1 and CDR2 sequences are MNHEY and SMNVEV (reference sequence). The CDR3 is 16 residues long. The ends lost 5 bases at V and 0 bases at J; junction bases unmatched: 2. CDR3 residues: CASSRTSGGYQETQYF. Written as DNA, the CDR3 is TGTGCCAGCAGTCGGACTAGCGGGGGGTACCAAGAGACCCAGTACTTC.

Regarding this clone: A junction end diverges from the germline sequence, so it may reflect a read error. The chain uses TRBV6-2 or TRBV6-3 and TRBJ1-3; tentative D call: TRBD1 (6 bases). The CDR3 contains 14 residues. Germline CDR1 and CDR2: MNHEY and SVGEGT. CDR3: CASSYALLVGAPYF. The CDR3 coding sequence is TGTGCCAGCAGTTACGCGTTGCTAGTGGGGGCCCCATACTTT.

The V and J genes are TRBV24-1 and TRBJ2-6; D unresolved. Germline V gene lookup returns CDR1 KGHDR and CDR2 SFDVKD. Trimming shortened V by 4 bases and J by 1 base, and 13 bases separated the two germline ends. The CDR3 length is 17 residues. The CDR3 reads CATSEHYQASGANVLTF. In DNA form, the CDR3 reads TGTGCCACCAGTGAACACTACCAAGCATCTGGGGCCAACGTCCTGACTTTC.

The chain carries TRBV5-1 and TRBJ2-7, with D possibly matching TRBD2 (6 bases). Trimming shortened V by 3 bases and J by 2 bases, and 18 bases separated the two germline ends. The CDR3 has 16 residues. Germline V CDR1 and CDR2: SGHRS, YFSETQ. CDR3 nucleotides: TGCGCCAGCAGCTCGGGGGTTCTTACGTCCACCTACGAGCAGTACTTC. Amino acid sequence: CASSSGVLTSTYEQYF.

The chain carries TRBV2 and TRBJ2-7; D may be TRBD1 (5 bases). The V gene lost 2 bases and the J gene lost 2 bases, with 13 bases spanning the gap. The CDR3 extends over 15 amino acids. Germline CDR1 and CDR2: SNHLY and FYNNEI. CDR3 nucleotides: TGTGCCAGCAGTGAACGACCAGGGCCCACCTACGAGCAGTACTTC. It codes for CASSERPGPTYEQYF.

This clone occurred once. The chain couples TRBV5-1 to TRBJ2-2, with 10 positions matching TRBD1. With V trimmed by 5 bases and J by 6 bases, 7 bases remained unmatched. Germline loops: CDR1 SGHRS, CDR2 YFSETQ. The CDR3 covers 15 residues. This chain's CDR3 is CASRGQGFDAGELFF. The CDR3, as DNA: TGCGCCAGCAGGGGACAGGGGTTTGATGCCGGGGAGCTGTTTTTT.